The clone carrying this T cell receptor beta chain was observed a handful of times. Its antigen is unidentified. Trimming cost V 2 bases and J 1 base, with 13 bases left between them. Germline CDR1 and CDR2: MNHEY and SVGAGI. The CDR3 covers 16 residues. The data derive from a study of T-cell memory formation after mild COVID-19. Libraries for TCRalpha and TCRbeta carried sample barcodes and unique molecular identifiers via 5'RACE. TCRdb reanalysed the 5' RACE reads using MiXCR and keeps one entry per CDR3 protein. The table lists approximately 300,000 distinct CDR3 sequences, 8.2% of them singletons. Findings and caveats of the study: Contracting CD8+ clones were enriched in EMRA, CD4+ mainly in CM and EM.

The sequenced sample was PBMCs or a T cell subset sorted from them (not recorded which). The TCR was taken from a young man who had mild COVID-19 (a few samples of this study predate the infection). Cell type and time point are not known. J is TRBJ2-3 and V is TRBV6-5; the D gene could be TRBD1 or TRBD2 (6 bases each). CDR3 residues: CASSYAGGPGTDTQYF. The CDR3 region has the DNA TGTGCCAGCAGTTACGCCGGGGGCCCAGGCACAGATACGCAGTATTTT.